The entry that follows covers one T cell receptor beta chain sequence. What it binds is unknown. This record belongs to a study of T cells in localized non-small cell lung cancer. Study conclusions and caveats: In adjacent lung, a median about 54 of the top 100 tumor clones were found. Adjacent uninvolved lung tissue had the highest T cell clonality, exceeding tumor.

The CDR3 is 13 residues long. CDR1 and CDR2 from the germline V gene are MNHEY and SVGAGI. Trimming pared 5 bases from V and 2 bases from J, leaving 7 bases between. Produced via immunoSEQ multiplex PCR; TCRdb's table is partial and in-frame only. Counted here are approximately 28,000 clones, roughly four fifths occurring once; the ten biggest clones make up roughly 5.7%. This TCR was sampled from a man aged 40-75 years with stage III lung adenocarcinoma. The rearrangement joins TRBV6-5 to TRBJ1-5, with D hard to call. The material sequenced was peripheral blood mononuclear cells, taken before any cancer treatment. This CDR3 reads CASSRRGNQPQHF. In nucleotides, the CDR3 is TGTGCCAGCAGTCGCCGGGGCAATCAGCCCCAGCATTTT.